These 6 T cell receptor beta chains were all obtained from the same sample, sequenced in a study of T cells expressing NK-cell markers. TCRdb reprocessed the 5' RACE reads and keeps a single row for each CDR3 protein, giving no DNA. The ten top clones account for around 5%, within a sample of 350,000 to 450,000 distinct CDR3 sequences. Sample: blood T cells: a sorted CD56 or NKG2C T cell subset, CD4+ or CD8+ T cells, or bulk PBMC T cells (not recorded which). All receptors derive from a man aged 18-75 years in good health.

CDR3 amino acids: CAIRRDTEYEQYF. The chain uses TRBV10-3 and TRBJ2-7; no DNA is available, so the TRBD1 call from TCRdb remains unchecked. Germline V CDR1 and CDR2: ENHRY, SYGVKD. The CDR3 contains 13 residues.

The CDR3 sequence is CASSSPQGTQYF. The chain is built from TRBV7-2 and TRBJ2-3; with no DNA, the TCRdb D assignment of TRBD1 cannot be verified. The V gene's germline CDR1 is SGHTA and CDR2 FQGNSA. The length of the CDR3 is 12 residues. The full variable domain, rest sourced from reference TRBV7-2 and TRBJ2-3, is GAGVSQSPSNKVTEKGKDVELRCDPISGHTALYWYRQSLGQGLEFLIYFQGNSAPDKSGLPSDRFSAERTGGSVSTLTIQRTQQEDSAVYLCASSSPQGTQYFGPGTRLTVL.

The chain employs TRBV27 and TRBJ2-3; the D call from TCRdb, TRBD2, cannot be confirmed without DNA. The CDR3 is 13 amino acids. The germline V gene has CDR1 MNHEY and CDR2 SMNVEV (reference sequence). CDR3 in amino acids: CASSWDYADTQYF.

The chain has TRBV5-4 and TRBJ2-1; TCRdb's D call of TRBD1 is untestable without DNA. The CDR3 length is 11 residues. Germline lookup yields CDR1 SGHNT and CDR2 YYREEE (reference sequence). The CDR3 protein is CASSSTGLQFF.

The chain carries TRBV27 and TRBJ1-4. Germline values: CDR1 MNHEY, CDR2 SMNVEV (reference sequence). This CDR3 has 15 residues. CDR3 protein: CASSFTRPSNEKLFF.

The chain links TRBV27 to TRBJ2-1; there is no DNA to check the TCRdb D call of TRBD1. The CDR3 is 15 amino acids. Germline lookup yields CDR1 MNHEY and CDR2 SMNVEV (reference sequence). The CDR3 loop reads CASSLYRSRGWEQFF.